The 16 T cell receptor beta chains in this list originate from one sample, sequenced in a study of shared clonotypes between healthy human individuals. Libraries were prepared by immunoSEQ multiplex PCR; TCRdb keeps only in-frame clonotypes and omits some of them. This sample has 2,100,000 or so clones, with about 94% found just once. The sequenced material came from naive CD4+ T cells sorted from blood. Noted subset: CD45RA+ positively selected. The receptors here all came from a man aged 18 to 30 in good health.

The chain links TRBV9 to TRBJ1-1; 7 nucleotides agree with TRBD1. The germline CDR1 and CDR2 sequences are SGDLS and YYNGEE. The CDR3 totals 16 residues. V was clipped by 2 bases and J by 3 bases; unmatched bases: 10. CDR3 amino acids: CASSVHRGWLDTEAFF. The CDR3 DNA follows: TGTGCCAGCAGCGTTCACAGGGGTTGGTTGGACACTGAAGCTTTCTTT. Combining the CDR3 with reference TRBV9 and TRBJ1-1 gives the whole variable domain DSGVTQTPKHLITATGQRVTLRCSPRSGDLSVYWYQQSLDQGLQFLIQYYNGEERAKGNILERFSAQQFPDLHSELNLSSLELGDSALYFCASSVHRGWLDTEAFFGQGTRLTVV.

The chain combines TRBV5-1 with TRBJ2-5; 7 bases match TRBD1. Germline-derived CDR1 and CDR2 are SGHRS and YFSETQ. Trimming cost V 0 bases and J 4 bases; bases outside gene matches: 6. The length of the CDR3 is 15 residues. For the CDR3, the DNA is TGCGCCAGCAGCTTGGGACAGGGCAACCGAGAGACCCAGTACTTC. Its translation is CASSLGQGNRETQYF.

The CDR3 spells CASGQLSNQPQHF. CDR3 nucleotides: TGCGCCAGCGGGCAGCTTAGCAATCAGCCCCAGCATTTT. This chain links TRBV10-2 with TRBJ1-5, with unresolved D. Trimming removed 8 bases at V and 0 bases at J, with 8 bases between. Germline values: CDR1 WSHSY, CDR2 SAAADI. This CDR3 region has 13 residues.

This chain joins TRBV29-1 and TRBJ2-7, with a weak D call TRBD1 (5 bases). Looked up from germline, CDR1 is SQVTM and CDR2 is ANQGSEA. The germline V and J ends were trimmed by 2 bases and 5 bases, with 10 bases remaining between them. There are 12 residues in the CDR3. CDR3 in amino acids: CSVERGSDEQYF. The DNA of the CDR3 is TGCAGCGTTGAAAGGGGTTCGGACGAGCAGTACTTC.

Note on this clone: The same CDR3 can be traced to other DNA sequences in this sample. The rearrangement joins TRBV6-1 to TRBJ1-2; 8 bases fit TRBD1. With 4 bases clipped from V and 6 bases from J, the junction kept 7 bases outside the gene matches. Germline V gives CDR1 MNHNS, CDR2 SASEGT. The CDR3 consists of 14 residues. CDR3 residues: CASSVGQGANGYTF. CDR3 sequence (DNA): TGTGCCAGCAGTGTAGGGCAGGGGGCGAATGGCTACACCTTC.

The genes are TRBV2 and TRBJ1-6; D perhaps matches TRBD1 (5 bases). Trimming took 8 bases from V and 7 from J, leaving 12 bases between them. CDR3 length: 13 residues. CDR1 is SNHLY and CDR2 is FYNNEI in the germline V gene. In DNA form, the CDR3 reads TGTGCCAGCCGGGAACAGGCAAATTCACCCCTCCACTTT. Amino acids: CASREQANSPLHF.

This rearrangement joins TRBV28 to TRBJ2-6; D gene unclear. Germline V gene data show CDR1 as MDHEN and CDR2 as SYDVKM. V lost 5 bases and J 5 bases, leaving 4 bases between the germline ends. The CDR3 is made up of 12 amino acids. The CDR3 region is CASSQRANVLTF. The DNA of the CDR3 is TGTGCCAGCAGTCAGAGGGCCAACGTCCTGACTTTC.

This sequence joins TRBV6-1 and TRBJ2-1; 10 bases are shared with TRBD2. The V and J ends lost 7 bases and 9 bases, in that order; junction bases with no gene match: 6. The CDR3 has 13 amino acids. Germline V CDR1 and CDR2: MNHNS, SASEGT. The CDR3 loop reads CASTIVAGGEQFF. CDR3 bases: TGTGCCAGCACCATCGTAGCGGGAGGTGAGCAGTTCTTC.

The chain joins TRBV7-9 to TRBJ2-3; possible D gene TRBD1, 5 bases. Trimming took off 5 bases at V and 2 bases at J, with 11 bases between the two ends. CDR3 length: 14 residues. Germline CDR1 SEHNR, CDR2 FQNEAQ (reference sequence). The CDR3 DNA follows: TGTGCCAGCAGCCATACAGGAGCCACAGATACGCAGTATTTT. Translated, it gives CASSHTGATDTQYF. Drawing the rest from reference TRBV7-9 and TRBJ2-3, the complete variable domain is DTGVSQNPRHKITKRGQNVTFRCDPISEHNRLYWYRQTLGQGPEFLTYFQNEAQLEKSRLLSDRFSAERPKGSFSTLEIQRTEQGDSAMYLCASSHTGATDTQYFGPGTRLTVL.

The chain joins TRBV7-6 to TRBJ2-7; D possibly corresponds to TRBD1 (6 bases). The CDR3 sequence is 12 residues long. Germline CDR1 reads SGHVS; CDR2 reads FNYEAQ. The V gene lost 3 bases and the J gene lost 5 bases, with 8 bases spanning the gap. The chain's CDR3 is CASSFAGDEQYF. The CDR3 nucleotides are TGTGCCAGCAGCTTTGCAGGGGACGAGCAGTACTTC.

V gene TRBV18 combines with J gene TRBJ1-1; the D gene is possibly TRBD1 (6 bases). The CDR3 length is 13 residues. V lost 6 bases and J 6 bases, leaving 14 bases between the germline ends. Germline CDR1 and CDR2: KGHSH and LQKENI. CDR3 amino acids: CASSTETGAEAFF. CDR3 nucleotides: TGTGCCAGCTCCACAGAGACAGGCGCTGAAGCTTTCTTT.

This chain joins TRBV7-2 and TRBJ2-7, with TRBD2 matching 12 bases. V lost 3 bases, J lost 3 bases, and 3 bases stayed unmatched. The CDR3 spans 15 residues. Germline V gene data show CDR1 as SGHTA and CDR2 as FQGNSA. The CDR3 DNA reads TGTGCCAGCAGCTTTCGGACTAGCGGGATCTACGAGCAGTACTTC. Residues: CASSFRTSGIYEQYF.

The chain combines TRBV5-1 with TRBJ2-6; D gene uncertain. CDR1 SGHRS and CDR2 YFSETQ come from the germline V gene. V gave up 2 bases and J gave up 4 bases, with 10 bases separating them. This CDR3 has 15 residues. The CDR3 nucleotides read TGCGCCAGCAGCTTAGGAGACTGGGGGGCCAACGTCCTGACTTTC. It encodes CASSLGDWGANVLTF.

A note on this clone: Distinct nucleotide sequences in the sample also encode this CDR3. V and J are TRBV7-2 and TRBJ2-7; perhaps D is TRBD1 or TRBD2 (5 bases each). This CDR3 contains 13 residues. Germline V gives CDR1 SGHTA, CDR2 FQGNSA. The V gene lost 0 bases and the J gene lost 2 bases, with 5 bases spanning the gap. CDR3 DNA sequence: TGTGCCAGCAGCTTAGCGGGGGCCTACGAGCAGTACTTC. It codes for CASSLAGAYEQYF.

This chain joins TRBV6-1 and TRBJ1-4, with TRBD1 matching 7 bases. The ends lost 5 bases at V and 7 bases at J; junction bases unmatched: 7. The CDR3 loop spans 14 amino acids. Germline V gives CDR1 MNHNS, CDR2 SASEGT. This chain's CDR3 is CASSPLPGGEKLFF. The CDR3 DNA follows: TGTGCCAGCAGTCCCCTGCCAGGGGGTGAAAAACTGTTTTTT.

Turning to this clone: Within the sample, other DNA sequences also encode this same CDR3. J is TRBJ2-6 and V is TRBV6-5; D is unclear. The CDR3 length is 16 residues. The ends were cut back, 0 bases at V and 4 bases at J, with 10 bases in the middle. From germline, CDR1 is MNHEY and CDR2 SVGAGI. The CDR3 DNA reads as TGTGCCAGCAGTTACTCGACCGCTTTAGGGGCCAACGTCCTGACTTTC. It specifies CASSYSTALGANVLTF.